Included here is one T cell receptor beta chain sequence, with context. The data stem from a study of patients and donors after allogeneic stem cell transplantation. In TCRdb, the RT-PCR reads were re-called with MiXCR into one record per CDR3 protein. The table lists about a million distinct CDR3 sequences, about a sixth of them singletons. The germline V gene encodes CDR1 LNHDA and CDR2 SQIVND (reference sequence). V was trimmed by 6 bases and J by 2 bases, leaving 11 bases between them. CDR3 length: 14 residues. The specimen sequenced was blood, either unsorted or a sorted T cell fraction (not recorded which). The V call is TRBV19, the J call TRBJ1-3, with D perhaps TRBD1 (5 bases). The receptor was derived from a human donor who was either an allogeneic HSCT recipient or a stem cell or donor lymphocyte infusion donor (not recorded which). It is not recorded whose cells these are; they may come from a transplant donor. The CDR3, as DNA: TGTGCCAGTAGCCGGGGGAGAGCTGGAAACACCATATATTTT. Translated, it gives CASSRGRAGNTIYF. Using reference TRBV19 and TRBJ1-3 for the parts outside the CDR3, the full variable domain is DGGITQSPKYLFRKEGQNVTLSCEQNLNHDAMYWYRQDPGQGLRLIYYSQIVNDFQKGDIAEGYSVSREKKESFPLTVTSAQKNPTAFYLCASSRGRAGNTIYFGEGSWLTVV.